What follows describes a single T cell receptor beta chain. The CDR3 spans 16 residues. With 6 bases clipped from V and 2 bases from J, the junction kept 7 bases outside the gene matches. Germline V gives CDR1 MNHEY, CDR2 SVGEGT. The source of the sample is a study of T-cell memory formation after mild COVID-19. Each CDR3 protein gets one entry after TCRdb re-called the 5' RACE reads with MiXCR. Of hundreds of thousands of distinct CDR3 sequences listed, about a sixth are singletons. The sequenced sample was PBMCs or a T cell subset sorted from them (not recorded which). The chain recombines TRBV6-2 or TRBV6-3 with TRBJ2-2; 9 nucleotides agree with TRBD1. The clonotype comes from a man between 18 and 35 years old who had mild COVID-19 (a few samples of this study predate the infection). Cell type and time point are not known. The CDR3 bases are TGTGCCAGCAGGATTCCGGGACAGGGTAACACCGGGGAGCTGTTTTTT. Its translation: CASRIPGQGNTGELFF.